The 10 T cell receptor beta chains below were found in one sample sequenced in a study of T cell repertoires in cytomegalovirus infection. TCRdb recomputed calls from the reads with MiXCR, one row per CDR3 protein. The sample has some 680,000 distinct CDR3 sequences; 35% to 45% are singletons. The specimen sequenced was PBMCs. These receptors were obtained from a human donor in good health (CMV status not recorded). Some clones in this sample may be carry-over from other donors' samples.

Notes on this clonotype: Its ends do not fully match the called genes, so a read error is possible. The CDR3 is CASSFIPGSNHPQHF. The CDR3 DNA follows: TGTGCCAGCAGTTTCATTCCAGGATCTAATCATCCCCAGCATTTT. The V gene is TRBV28, the J gene TRBJ1-5; D call uncertain. Germline V gene data show CDR1 as MDHEN and CDR2 as SYDVKM. This CDR3 spans 15 amino acids.

This chain links TRBV29-1 with TRBJ2-7; 7 nucleotides align to TRBD1. V was pared by 4 bases and J by 5 bases, with 5 bases of the junction left unmatched. CDR1 is SQVTM, CDR2 ANQGSEA, per germline. This CDR3 spans 12 amino acids. The CDR3 reads CSVAADRDEQYF. CDR3 sequence (DNA): TGCAGCGTTGCAGCAGACAGGGACGAGCAGTACTTC.

This clonotype has only a few counts. The J gene is TRBJ2-1, the V gene TRBV7-6; D unresolved. The CDR3 runs to 11 residues. V was pared by 0 bases and J by 8 bases, with 2 bases between. Germline CDR1 is SGHVS and CDR2 is FNYEAQ. CDR3 amino acids: CASSLAHEQFF. The CDR3 nucleotides read TGTGCCAGCAGCTTAGCGCATGAGCAGTTCTTC.

A few counts support this clonotype. The chain couples TRBV28 to TRBJ2-4, with 7 bases matching TRBD2. The V and J ends lost 6 bases and 2 bases, in that order; junction bases with no gene match: 10. The CDR3 extends over 16 amino acids. The germline gives CDR1 MDHEN, CDR2 SYDVKM. The CDR3 here is CASSPNGGGTKNIQYF. In DNA form, the CDR3 reads TGTGCCAGCAGCCCCAATGGGGGGGGGACCAAAAACATTCAGTACTTC.

This clonotype appeared a few times. V and J are TRBV7-9 and TRBJ1-6; D unresolved. The length of the CDR3 is 17 residues. Germline lookup yields CDR1 SEHNR and CDR2 FQNEAQ (reference sequence). Trimming cost V 1 base and J 0 bases, with 10 bases left between them. This CDR3 reads CASSLGPTSSYNSPLHF. In nucleotides, the CDR3 is TGTGCCAGCAGCTTAGGACCGACGAGCTCCTATAATTCACCCCTCCACTTT. The full variable domain, with the rest looked up from reference TRBV7-9 and TRBJ1-6, is DTGVSQNPRHKITKRGQNVTFRCDPISEHNRLYWYRQTLGQGPEFLTYFQNEAQLEKSRLLSDRFSAERPKGSFSTLEIQRTEQGDSAMYLCASSLGPTSSYNSPLHFGNGTRLTVT.

This clonotype has more than one count but fewer than ten. The chain couples TRBV28 to TRBJ1-4; 9 positions agree with TRBD1. Germline-derived CDR1 and CDR2 are MDHEN and SYDVKM. The CDR3 runs 18 residues. Trimming took 6 bases from V and 0 from J; bases not matched to a gene: 11. CDR3 in DNA: TGTGCCAGCAGGTCTACAGGGGGCCCGCCCGCAACTAATGAAAAACTGTTTTTT. Its protein product is CASRSTGGPPATNEKLFF.

The chain carries TRBV27 and TRBJ1-1; D ambiguous. The CDR3 consists of 15 residues. CDR1 is MNHEY and CDR2 is SMNVEV in the germline V gene (reference sequence). The ends were cut back, 3 bases at V and 1 base at J, with 12 bases in the middle. DNA of the CDR3: TGTGCCAGCAGTTTTTTGCGGCGCCGGAACACTGAAGCTTTCTTT. This sequence encodes CASSFLRRRNTEAFF.

As concerns this clonotype: A much larger clone lies one base from this, so it may be a read error. This is likely a read error, given that the CDR3 carries no conserved phenylalanine or tryptophan at its end. The rearrangement links TRBV12-3 or TRBV12-4 to TRBJ1-1; no clear D gene. Trimming left V 5 bases short and J 3 bases short, with 16 bases between. This CDR3 spans 15 amino acids. In DNA, the CDR3 is TGTGCCAGCAGTCCCTCGTTGTCTGGTGACACTGAAGCTTTCTGT. Encoded protein: CASSPSLSGDTEAFC.

This clonotype was observed a few times. The V gene is TRBV12-3 or TRBV12-4, the J gene TRBJ2-7; 9 positions match TRBD2. The length of the CDR3 is 16 residues. The trim removed 4 bases at V and 0 bases at J, leaving 7 bases unmatched. The CDR3 is CASSWLAGLHSYEQYF. DNA of the CDR3: TGTGCCAGCAGTTGGCTAGCGGGGCTACACTCCTACGAGCAGTACTTC.

V usage is TRBV15 and J usage is TRBJ2-7, with 8 bases fitting TRBD1. Germline values: CDR1 LNHNV, CDR2 YYDKDF (reference sequence). The length of the CDR3 is 15 residues. Trimming took 3 bases from V and 4 from J; bases not matched to a gene: 8. The CDR3 DNA reads TGTGCCACCAGCAGGACACAGGGGGATACGTACGAGCAGTACTTC. As protein: CATSRTQGDTYEQYF. Filled out from reference TRBV15 and TRBJ2-7, the complete variable domain reads DAMVIQNPRYQVTQFGKPVTLSCSQTLNHNVMYWYQQKSSQAPKLLFHYYDKDFNNEADTPDNFQSRRPNTSFCFLDIRSPGLGDTAMYLCATSRTQGDTYEQYFGPGTRLTVT.